The clone carrying this T cell receptor (beta chain) showed up just once. Antigen specificity is unknown. With 60 Vbeta and 13 Jbeta primers, the PCR was carried out. Some clones are missing from TCRdb's copy, which holds only in-frame ones; the method was immunoSEQ multiplex PCR. The sample carries about 21,000 clones, over 65% recorded once. This sample was included in a study of cytomegalovirus exposure and HLA in healthy donors. Across the study: An early release of data contained 75 million to 100 million unique TCRs, which came from HLA-typed donors. The study's findings and limits: For cytomegalovirus status, the classifier reportedly gave diagnoses with high specificity and sensitivity.

The V segment lost 2 bases and the J segment 7 bases; nucleotides outside the gene matches: 10. CDR1 and CDR2 (germline): SEHNR, FQNEAQ (reference sequence). This CDR3 comprises 16 residues. This chain connects TRBV7-9 to TRBJ1-4; 7 positions agree with TRBD1. The origin of this receptor is a man between 60 and 75 years old in good health and CMV-seronegative. Sequencing input: PBMCs. CDR3 coding DNA: TGTGCCAGCAGCTTAAGCGGGGGGACAGTTAGTGAAAAACTGTTTTTT. As protein: CASSLSGGTVSEKLFF.